Reported below is one TCR beta chain. Antigen: not known. The data derive from a study of T cell responses to AZD1222 COVID-19 vaccine. CDR1 is LNHDA, CDR2 SQIVND, per germline (reference sequence). Trimming pared 7 bases from V and 4 bases from J, leaving 13 bases between. This CDR3 has 14 amino acids. Study outcomes and limitations: Nearly half of spike-specific TCRs reportedly target unmutated variant regions. Clonal diversity may have been underestimated in mostly white British donors. Rises in breadth and depth of Spike-specific TCRs came after two AZD1222 doses.

The assay was immunoSEQ multiplex PCR, and TCRdb's table has in-frame clones only and misses some. The sample shows tens of thousands of clones, 65% to 80% of them seen only once. This chain uses TRBV19 with TRBJ1-4; D unresolved. The sequences come from peripheral blood, collected on day 0 of AZD1222 vaccination. This sequence originates from an adult in good health. The CDR3 DNA reads as TGTGCCAGTATCCCCCCCGGGGATAATGAAAAACTGTTTTTT. Protein product: CASIPPGDNEKLFF.